This is a list of T cell receptor beta chains from one sample in a study of T-cell reconstitution after alpha-beta-depleted transplantation in children. TCRdb recomputed calls from the PCR reads with MiXCR, one row per CDR3 protein. Among about 870,000 distinct CDR3 sequences listed, around 15% were seen once. The input for sequencing was PBMCs, mostly from graft donor cells, taken 360 days after TCRalphabeta/CD19-depleted stem cell transplant. The source is a male patient between 5 and 17 years old who had a stem cell transplant for acute lymphoblastic leukemia, so the T cells may come from the graft donor. Each CDR3 is given with its conserved first and last residue. D genes are given only for firm matches. Clone size appears in some rows only: once, few, many, or a class for an expanded clone.

NA	TRBV6-1	TRBJ2-2	TRBD2	TGTGCCAGCAACGTACTAGCGGGAGTCCTGACCGGGGAGCTGTTTTTT	CASNVLAGVLTGELFF
few	TRBV7-8	TRBJ1-1	TRBD1	TGTGCCAGCAGCTTTGGACAGGGCCGCAGGACTGAAGCTTTCTTT	CASSFGQGRRTEAFF
NA	TRBV6-1	TRBJ2-1	TRBD1	TGTGCCAGCCGTAGGGGACAGGGATTATACAATGAGCAGTTCTTC	CASRRGQGLYNEQFF
few	TRBV5-1	TRBJ1-3	NA	TGCGCCAGCAGCCCTGACAGCTACTCTGGAAACACCATATATTTT	CASSPDSYSGNTIYF
few	TRBV3-1	TRBJ2-7	NA	TGTGCCAGCAGCCCGCGCATCCTCTACGAGCAGTACTTC	CASSPRILYEQYF
many	TRBV4-1	TRBJ2-3	TRBD2	TGCGCCAGCAGCCAAGTAGCGGGAACGGCGGTCTCAACAGCAGATACGCAGTATTTT	CASSQVAGTAVSTADTQYF
NA	TRBV5-1	TRBJ2-1	TRBD2	TGCGCCTGCAGAGCTGTAGCGGGAGGGAGGAACAATGAGCAGTTCTTC	CACRAVAGGRNNEQFF
NA	TRBV29-1	TRBJ1-1	NA	TGCAGCGGAGGGGAGGGAGACACTGAAGCTTTCTTT	CSGGEGDTEAFF
few	TRBV10-1	TRBJ2-7	NA	TGCGCCAGCAGTCGACATCGGGATGAGCAGTACTTC	CASSRHRDEQYF
NA	TRBV15	TRBJ1-3	TRBD1	TGTGCCACCAGCAGGGACAGGGTTTCATATGCTGGAAACACCATATATTTT	CATSRDRVSYAGNTIYF
NA	TRBV11-2	TRBJ2-3	NA	TGTGCCAGCAGCTTACGGCGATTGGGCACAGATACGCAGTATTTT	CASSLRRLGTDTQYF
NA	TRBV7-2	TRBJ2-7	TRBD1	TGTGCCAGCAGGTTTAGGAAGGGGGCGAGGGACGAGCAGTACTTC	CASRFRKGARDEQYF
many	TRBV5-1	TRBJ2-2	NA	TGCGCCAGCAGCTGGGACTTGCTTGGGGGATACACCGGGGAGCTGTTTTTT	CASSWDLLGGYTGELFF
NA	TRBV29-1	TRBJ1-2	NA	TGCAGCGTCGGAAGCGGCAGTGGTAACTATGGCTACACCTTC	CSVGSGSGNYGYTF
few	TRBV5-1	TRBJ1-2	NA	TGCGCCAGCAGCTTGGTGCAGGGCAGCGATGGCTACACCTTC	CASSLVQGSDGYTF
few	TRBV5-1	TRBJ2-5	NA	TGCGCCAGCAGGGGAAAGGAGCATGCGACCCAGTACTTC	CASRGKEHATQYF
few	TRBV27	TRBJ2-1	NA	TGTGCCAGCAGACCTGGGGTTCAACTCAATGAGCAGTTCTTC	CASRPGVQLNEQFF
few	TRBV20-1	TRBJ2-1	NA	TGCAGTGCTAGTCCCCCCCCAGCGGCTTCCTACAATGAGCAGTTCTTC	CSASPPPAASYNEQFF
NA	TRBV5-6	TRBJ2-1	NA	TGTGCCAGCAGCTTCAGTCTAGTCTACAATGAGCAGTTCTTC	CASSFSLVYNEQFF
many	TRBV12-3/TRBV12-4	TRBJ2-7	TRBD2	TGTGCCAGCAGTTCGCTAGCGGGAGAGGCCTACGAGCAGTACTTC	CASSSLAGEAYEQYF
many	TRBV5-5	TRBJ1-3	NA	TGTGCCAGCAGCTTGGTTACAGGAAACACCATATATTTT	CASSLVTGNTIYF
NA	TRBV6-1	TRBJ2-5	TRBD2	TGTGCCAGCAGTGATAGCGGGAGAAATGGAGAGACCCAGTACTTC	CASSDSGRNGETQYF
few	TRBV2	TRBJ2-6	NA	TGTGCCAGCAGTGGCGGGACAGCGATCTCTGGGGCCAACGTCCTGACTTTC	CASSGGTAISGANVLTF
few	TRBV2	TRBJ1-2	NA	TGTGCCAGCAGTGAGGAGACGGCTAACTATGGCTACACCTTC	CASSEETANYGYTF
few	TRBV12-3/TRBV12-4	TRBJ2-3	NA	TGTGCCAGCAGGCGAAGCACAGATACGCAGTATTTT	CASRRSTDTQYF
few	TRBV6-7	TRBJ2-7	NA	TGTGCCAGCAGAGGCGGAGAATACGAGCAGTACTTC	CASRGGEYEQYF
many	TRBV29-1	TRBJ2-3	TRBD2	TGCAGCGTTCGCAGCGGGGGACTCACAGATACGCAGTATTTT	CSVRSGGLTDTQYF
many	TRBV7-8	TRBJ2-2	NA	TGTGCCAGCAGCTTAGCAGGGTTTACCGGGGAGCTGTTTTTT	CASSLAGFTGELFF
few	TRBV6-2/TRBV6-3	TRBJ2-2	NA	TGTGCCAGCAGTTACTCGTCACAGGCCGGGTTCGGGTCGGTCACCGGGGAGCTGTTTTTT	CASSYSSQAGFGSVTGELFF
NA	TRBV7-9	TRBJ2-7	NA	TGTGCCAGCAGCTCCGGGCTGGAGATTACGCCCTACGAGCAGTACTTC	CASSSGLEITPYEQYF
few	TRBV29-1	TRBJ2-3	NA	TGCAGCCCCTCGGGTGGCGCAGATACGCAGTATTTT	CSPSGGADTQYF
NA	TRBV5-1	TRBJ2-3	NA	TGCGCCAGCAGCTTGGTGGTGGGTGGAGATACGCAGTATTTT	CASSLVVGGDTQYF
many	TRBV7-9	TRBJ1-1	NA	TGTGCCAGCAGCTTAAGAGAAGGGACAAAAGAAGCTTTCTTT	CASSLREGTKEAFF
few	TRBV7-9	TRBJ1-4	TRBD1	TGTGCCAGCAGTCTGACAGGGAGCGGTCGGGAAAAACTGTTTTTT	CASSLTGSGREKLFF
NA	TRBV6-2/TRBV6-3	TRBJ2-5	NA	TGTGCCAGCAGTTACCCTCCGACAGCGAGGTACTTC	CASSYPPTARYF
few	TRBV12-3/TRBV12-4	TRBJ1-2	NA	TGTGCCAGCAGTTCGATGGTCACGACCTATGGCTACACCTTC	CASSSMVTTYGYTF
NA	TRBV29-1	TRBJ2-5	TRBD2	TGCAGCGTTGACCTACAGCGGGAGCAAGAGACCCAGTACTTC	CSVDLQREQETQYF
few	TRBV12-5	TRBJ1-5	TRBD1	TGTGCTAGTGCCGCGGGACAGGAGGGGTTAGGAAGCAATCAGCCCCAGCATTTT	CASAAGQEGLGSNQPQHF
NA	TRBV5-1	TRBJ1-1	TRBD1	TGCGCCAGCAGCGTGGACAGGGCCACTGAAGCTTTCTTT	CASSVDRATEAFF
NA	TRBV6-1	TRBJ2-2	TRBD1	TGTGCTTCGGTTTACAGGGGCACCGGGGAGCTGTTTTTT	CASVYRGTGELFF
many	TRBV20-1	TRBJ2-1	TRBD2	TGCAGTGCTAGATCAGCGGGAGGGCGATGGACCCGCTCCTACAATGAGCAGTTCTTC	CSARSAGGRWTRSYNEQFF
NA	TRBV12-3/TRBV12-4	TRBJ1-3	NA	TGTGCCAGCAGTACAGGACACATAACGAGAAACACCATATATTTT	CASSTGHITRNTIYF
few	TRBV6-5	TRBJ2-1	TRBD2	TGTGCCAGCAGTTCTCGATTAGCGGGGAGGTCCTACAATGAGCAGTTCTTC	CASSSRLAGRSYNEQFF
NA	TRBV20-1	TRBJ2-7	TRBD2	TGCAGTGCTAGACCGACTAGCGGGAGGTACGAGCAGTACTTC	CSARPTSGRYEQYF
few	TRBV25-1	TRBJ2-4	TRBD1	TGTGCCAGCAGTACAGGGGTCGAAAAAAACATTCAGTACTTC	CASSTGVEKNIQYF
few	TRBV20-1	TRBJ2-1	NA	TGCAGTGCTAGTCGTCTCCGCCAGCGGAACAATGAGCAGTTCTTC	CSASRLRQRNNEQFF